This TCR beta chain was observed in a study of cytomegalovirus exposure and HLA in healthy donors (dated by TCRdb to between 2016 and 2019). Describing the broader study: According to an earlier analysis of 550 to 700 of the donors, 200 million or so T cells yielded 120 million or so unique TCR beta sequences and approximately 300 Gb of sequence data. About 310 gigabases of sequencing data and tens of millions of unique TCR sequences were included in an early release covering about 700 HLA-typed donors. The genetic ancestry cluster associated with self-reported Caucasian donors included about 84% of the approximately 430 genotyped donors. The aim of the study was to test whether cataloging public T cell receptors could identify signatures of past pathogen exposure. Using immunosequencing, the study profiled T cell repertoires from some 670 subjects and related those repertoires to cytomegalovirus serostatus. Along with the approximately 700-subject first cohort, a separate validation cohort of around 110 different subjects was used. High-throughput TCR immunosequencing, statistical association of individual TCRs with disease status, and machine learning were combined to predict cytomegalovirus infection status. In a later analysis, previously published TCR beta repertoires from more than 500 donors were re-analyzed and high-resolution HLA genotyping was added so that TCR occurrence patterns could be studied. The later analysis used no new phenotypic data to find candidate immune exposures, relying instead on TCR beta sequences and their occurrence across donors. An earlier analysis of nearly 600 of the donors applied high-throughput TCR beta sequencing to assess whether each TCR beta V gene segment acted as functional or pseudogenic. Alongside the repertoire data, information on donor age, sex, ethnicity and CMV serostatus was compiled. Genome-wide SNP genotypes for about 60% of the 666 donors were used in a later genetic analysis, which treated that subset as a discovery cohort. Every discovery cohort repertoire had been produced on one sequencing platform. Class I and class II HLA loci were covered by the typing at four-digit resolution. Typing coverage varied by locus: roughly 629-630 donors for A, B, C, DRB1 and DQB1; approximately 520 for DQA1; around 610 for DPA1; under 490 for DPB1. Four to six DR-DQ haplotypes were handled as single units for association and clustering because linkage in the cohort was strong. Among over 350 genotyped donors of the cohort, an average of 235,054 unique TCR beta nucleotide sequences were sequenced per donor, around 20% of them non-productive. Results and caveats for the whole study, not just this receptor: In a later analysis, HLA-associated TCR beta chains showed more clonal expansion and lower generation probabilities than non-associated chains that were equally common. Linkage disequilibrium might explain the correlated functional status among segregating V segments, but an unknown experimental factor could not be excluded. In an earlier analysis of 587 of the donors, most TCR beta V segments appeared in productive rearrangements about 87% or about 30% of the time, broadly matching IMGT annotations. Because counts were too low, about 15 rarely observed V segments, including chromosome 9 orphons, were left out of the earlier analysis of 500 to 750 of the donors. A later analysis found that most CMV-associated TCR beta chains appeared HLA-restricted, with HLA associations seemingly driven largely by CMV exposure. A cluster of highly shared sequence variants was judged likely to represent a technical artifact of the sequencing pipeline. A further reported finding was that TCR beta sequences accurately predicted the HLA-A and HLA-B alleles for most subjects in the first cohort. Because some donors lacked HLA typing at each locus, the association tests relied only on the typed subset. A later analysis associated 15,000 to 20,000 TCR beta sequences with specific HLA alleles at a false discovery rate of 0.05. In both the original and validation cohorts, the classifier was reported to diagnose cytomegalovirus status with high specificity and sensitivity. A later genetic analysis reported fewer N-insertions in productive TCRs among donors in an Asian-associated ancestry cluster than the roughly 650-donor mean. In vitro tests confirmed that three of the cytomegalovirus-associated TCR beta chains recognize cytomegalovirus antigens. Immune exposure information for the cohort was limited to CMV serostatus. Most TCR sequences were observed very rarely across donors, whereas some public TCRs were present in many individuals. Only TCR beta chains were sequenced in this cohort, and the absence of alpha or paired-chain data limited detectable features. According to a later analysis, TCR association rates differed among HLA loci, with DRB1 alleles showing the most associated TCRs and HLA-C alleles showing the fewest. The 87-base-pair reads could not distinguish some IMGT-functional V segments, including TRBV6-2 and TRBV6-3, so those segments were excluded. It was suggested by the authors that the approach could potentially be generalized to other disease states and immunological phenotypes. Strong co-occurrence of HLA alleles, especially DR and DQ, made assigning TCR associations to individual alleles difficult. A later genetic analysis associated a missense DCLRE1C variant with V-gene and J-gene trimming of TCR beta chains, and an independent cohort replicated the association. In a later analysis, several top co-occurrence clusters were reported to appear linked to parvovirus B19, influenza, CMV and Epstein-Barr virus. In the study, some 180 TCR beta chains were listed as associated with cytomegalovirus. Presence/absence analyses assumed roughly uniform sequencing depth across donors, an assumption that may not hold.

Inclusive of the bounding cysteine and phenylalanine, the CDR3 is 13 residues long. The only DNA kept is the CDR3, 39 bases in frame from the first base. The germline ends are 10 bases apart after V is trimmed by 2 bases and J by 8 bases. CDR1 and CDR2 are read off the germline V gene as LGHNA and YSLEER. The library came from the immunoSEQ multiplex PCR assay. For the multiplex PCR, a mixture combining 60 forward primers for TCR Vbeta segments and 13 reverse primers for TCR Jbeta segments was used. The CDR3 region of rearranged TCR beta genes was amplified from genomic DNA by a multiplex PCR assay. On the Illumina HiSeq System, the amplified TCR beta libraries were sequenced as 87-base-pair reads. The study's processing was this. Across the 600 to 700 repertoires, a later analysis counted tens of millions of unique TCR beta chains, 9.5 million to 13 million of which were shared by at least two donors. A nearest-neighbor algorithm error-corrected the raw reads and collapsed the reads into unique sequences, merging closely related sequences to remove PCR and sequencing errors. CDR3 sequences were aligned to IMGT reference sequences to assign V, D and J gene segments. For a sequence to be retained, at least a six-nucleotide match to both a V gene segment and a J gene segment was required. Rearrangements were called productive when the CDR3 lacked stop codons and stayed in frame with V and J; all others were non-productive. Following IMGT convention, CDR3 was defined as the stretch from the second conserved V-encoded cysteine up to the conserved J-encoded phenylalanine. The earlier analysis of about 640 of the donors excluded any sequence lacking an unambiguous match to a single V gene segment. In an earlier analysis of approximately 500 of the donors, a V segment was called functional when productive rearrangements were above 56.7%, and segregating when the standard deviation between donors exceeded 5%. To diagnose cytomegalovirus status from the catalog of TCR beta chain sequences, a statistical classification framework was built. V and J gene assignment, in a later analysis, came from comparing TCR nucleotide sequences with IMGT/GENE-DB human TR gene sequences. A later analysis assigned CDR3 sequences and most-parsimonious VDJ recombination scenarios with the TCRdist pipeline. In a later analysis, each TCR beta chain was defined by its CDR3 amino acid sequence together with its V-gene family, and reads lacking a unique V-gene family were excluded. In a later analysis, fewer than 600 highly shared, low-generation-probability nucleotide sequences were removed to address suspected cross-contamination and a sequencing artifact. A later analysis calculated a clonal expansion index for each public chain from normalized within-repertoire ranks of inferred template counts. Generation probabilities in a later analysis came from a VDJ recombination model fitted to out-of-frame rearrangements, and those results were checked against IGoR. Hypergeometric tests were used in a later analysis to score TCR-TCR, TCR-HLA and TCR-CMV co-occurrence, with a repertoire-size bias correction applied to the TCR pairs. A later analysis estimated false discovery rates by permuting HLA or CMV assignments 20 times. A later analysis grouped co-occurring TCRs with DBSCAN, adding TCRdist sequence similarity when clustering within HLA-allele-positive subsets. Repertoires with fewer than 30,000 or more than 120,000 public chains, plus five repertoires with anomalous nucleotide sharing, were excluded from co-occurrence clustering. TCRdb provides this immuneACCESS table in a form limited to in-frame rearrangements. Some clones are lacking; in checked studies, under half of them reflect an unresolved V gene, and why the rest are absent is not known. V, J and clone size were drawn from that table, and D and trimming were deduced from the DNA. The sample contains about 200,000 clones, approximately 86% of them found a single time. 1% to 1.4% of the sample rests with the top ten.

With regard to this clone: The antigen it binds to is not known. No much larger clonotype is one base removed from it; base qualities were not supplied.

The cohort consisted of approximately 670 healthy bone marrow donors. At the time of sampling, all cohort members were nominally healthy, though unrecorded immune exposures were likely present. The donor was CMV seronegative and was included in the group of 352 seronegative cohort members. A peripheral blood sample was provided by each donor, and peripheral blood mononuclear cells were used for TCR beta sequencing. Genomic DNA extraction from the blood cell samples was performed with the Qiagen DNeasy Blood Extraction Kit. Sequenced: PBMCs. Rearrangement joined TRBV4-3 to TRBJ2-1, with the D gene too uncertain to name. The receptor was isolated from a boy between 2 and 15 years old in good health and CMV-seronegative. The nucleotide sequence is TGCGCCAGCAGCCAAAGAGCCATCCATGAGCAGTTCTTC. Translation gives CASSQRAIHEQFF.